The 23 T cell receptor beta chains below all came from one sample that was sequenced in a study of OX40 agonist ivuxolimab in advanced cancers. Assay: immunoSEQ multiplex PCR; the TCRdb copy retains only in-frame clones and omits some. Among tens of thousands of clones, about 78% were seen once, and the ten largest hold 5% to 6%. The sample was CD4+ or CD8+ T cells sorted from blood, taken in a trial of the OX40 agonist ivuxolimab. All receptors come from an adult with an advanced solid tumor such as melanoma, head and neck, liver or kidney cancer.

Here the CDR3 reads CASSRKGGGTDTQYF. The CDR3, as DNA: TGTGCCAGCAGCCGAAAGGGGGGTGGGACAGATACGCAGTATTTT. V and J are TRBV9 and TRBJ2-3, with D perhaps assigned TRBD1 or TRBD2 (6 bases each). Germline V gene sequence: CDR1 SGDLS, CDR2 YYNGEE. V gave up 4 bases and J gave up 3 bases, with 15 bases separating them. This CDR3 spans 15 amino acids.

The rearrangement links TRBV9 to TRBJ2-3; 8 positions match TRBD1. Germline CDR1 and CDR2: SGDLS and YYNGEE. V dropped 4 bases and J dropped 4; count of bases not matched to a gene: 5. The length of the CDR3 is 14 residues. The CDR3 protein is CASSSGQGPDTQYF. The DNA for the CDR3 is TGTGCCAGCAGCTCTGGACAGGGACCAGATACGCAGTATTTT. The full variable domain, completed using reference TRBV9 and TRBJ2-3, is DSGVTQTPKHLITATGQRVTLRCSPRSGDLSVYWYQQSLDQGLQFLIQYYNGEERAKGNILERFSAQQFPDLHSELNLSSLELGDSALYFCASSSGQGPDTQYFGPGTRLTVL.

This chain connects TRBV7-2 to TRBJ1-6; D ambiguous. Germline V CDR1 and CDR2: SGHTA, FQGNSA. The CDR3 loop spans 16 amino acids. The germline V and J ends were trimmed by 5 bases and 10 bases, with 21 bases remaining between them. In DNA form, the CDR3 reads TGTGCCAGCAGCAATTTCGCAGGAGTCGTCAACTCACCCCTCCACTTT. It translates to CASSNFAGVVNSPLHF.

The V and J genes are TRBV28 and TRBJ2-7; 11 positions match TRBD2. Unmatched junction bases numbered 9, after V lost 6 bases and J lost 2 bases. Looked up from germline, CDR1 is MDHEN and CDR2 is SYDVKM. The CDR3 loop spans 16 amino acids. CDR3 nucleotide sequence: TGTGCCAGCAGCCGAGGGACTAGCGGCGACACCTACGAGCAGTACTTC. It codes for CASSRGTSGDTYEQYF. Together with reference TRBV28 and TRBJ2-7, the CDR3 gives the full variable domain: DVKVTQSSRYLVKRTGEKVFLECVQDMDHENMFWYRQDPGLGLRLIYFSYDVKMKEKGDIPEGYSVSREKKERFSLILESASTNQTSMYLCASSRGTSGDTYEQYFGPGTRLTVT.

V is TRBV7-2 and J is TRBJ2-3; D tentatively fits TRBD1 or TRBD2 (5 bases each). With 0 bases removed from V and 6 bases from J, the gap between germline ends came to 10 bases. The germline gives CDR1 SGHTA, CDR2 FQGNSA. This CDR3 has 14 residues. In DNA, the CDR3 is TGTGCCAGCAGCTTAGCGGGACCTTCGGATACGCAGTATTTT. Its translation: CASSLAGPSDTQYF.

The chain couples TRBV6-1 to TRBJ1-1; perhaps TRBD1 as D (5 bases). This CDR3 contains 14 residues. Germline V gives CDR1 MNHNS, CDR2 SASEGT. V dropped 3 bases and J dropped 5 bases, with 13 bases sitting between them. The CDR3 loop reads CASSEIAGKTEAFF. The CDR3 DNA is TGTGCCAGCAGTGAGATAGCAGGGAAGACTGAAGCTTTCTTT.

The rearrangement joins TRBV29-1 to TRBJ1-2; D is ambiguous. Per germline, CDR1 SQVTM and CDR2 ANQGSEA. The V end lost 5 bases, the J end lost 3 bases, and 10 bases lay between the germline ends. The CDR3 runs to 12 residues. CDR3: CSVYGPDYGYTF. The CDR3 coding sequence is TGCAGCGTTTACGGGCCGGACTATGGCTACACCTTC.

The V call is TRBV9, the J call TRBJ2-1; 8 bases agree with TRBD2. The germline V gene encodes CDR1 SGDLS and CDR2 YYNGEE. This CDR3 is 15 amino acids long. With V trimmed by 2 bases and J by 10 bases, 11 bases remained unmatched. CDR3 amino acids: CASSVLGSGAQEQFF. The CDR3 DNA is TGTGCCAGCAGCGTCCTGGGTAGCGGGGCGCAGGAGCAGTTCTTC.

This clone was found once. CDR3 coding DNA: TGTGCCAGCAGCCCACAGGGTGGACCTGGAAACACCATATATTTT. Its protein product is CASSPQGGPGNTIYF. The rearrangement links TRBV6-6 to TRBJ1-3; D might be TRBD1 (6 bases). The CDR3 sequence is 15 residues long. Germline lookup yields CDR1 MNHNY and CDR2 SVGAGI (reference sequence). Trimming stripped 6 bases from V and 2 bases from J, with 14 bases between.

V and J are TRBV6-5 and TRBJ2-7; D is ambiguous. The CDR3 consists of 12 residues. Germline loops: CDR1 MNHEY, CDR2 SVGAGI. V was clipped by 6 bases and J by 5 bases, with 11 bases between them. The CDR3 reads CASRPSAHEQYF. The DNA of the CDR3 is TGTGCCAGCAGACCGTCCGCCCACGAGCAGTACTTC.

In this sample, this clone turned up once. The chain combines TRBV30 with TRBJ1-4, with TRBD1 identical over 8 bases. The CDR3 has 18 amino acids. Germline-derived CDR1 and CDR2 are GTSNPN and SVGIG (reference sequence). V was clipped by 3 bases and J by 0 bases; unmatched bases: 12. The CDR3 protein is CAWRGIGQGIATNEKLFF. The CDR3 DNA is TGTGCCTGGAGGGGAATAGGACAGGGAATTGCAACTAATGAAAAACTGTTTTTT.

The chain recombines TRBV6-6 with TRBJ1-1; D not certain. The germline CDR1 and CDR2 sequences are MNHNY and SVGAGI (reference sequence). V lost 2 bases and J 5 bases, leaving 12 bases between the germline ends. This CDR3 is 14 amino acids long. The CDR3 DNA is TGTGCCAGCAGTTACCCCAGGAGGGAAACTGAAGCTTTCTTT. This gives the protein CASSYPRRETEAFF.

V and J are TRBV5-4 and TRBJ2-1; 11 bases fit TRBD1. The CDR3 has 15 amino acids. Looked up from germline, CDR1 is SGHNT and CDR2 is YYREEE (reference sequence). The V and J ends lost 4 bases and 3 bases, in that order; junction bases with no gene match: 3. The DNA for the CDR3 is TGTGCCAGCAGCGCCGGGACAGGGGGCTACAATGAGCAGTTCTTC. As protein: CASSAGTGGYNEQFF.

This sequence joins TRBV5-1 and TRBJ2-1, with no clear D. Trimming took 0 bases from V and 5 from J, leaving 18 bases between them. Germline CDR1 SGHRS, CDR2 YFSETQ. The CDR3 loop spans 17 amino acids. The CDR3 nucleotides are TGCGCCAGCAGCTTGGCCACCCACGCTAGAACAAACAATGAGCAGTTCTTC. Protein: CASSLATHARTNNEQFF.

The chain joins TRBV6-6 to TRBJ1-2, with TRBD1 as a possible D gene (6 bases). Trimming took off 5 bases at V and 6 bases at J, with 19 bases between the two ends. Germline V gene lookup returns CDR1 MNHNY and CDR2 SVGAGI (reference sequence). The CDR3 length is 15 residues. In DNA form, the CDR3 reads TGTGCCAGCAGTAACTTGGGGGGGGCCATAGATGGCTACACCTTC. It specifies CASSNLGGAIDGYTF.

The chain uses TRBV29-1 and TRBJ1-5; D is perhaps TRBD1 (5 bases). Germline CDR1 SQVTM, CDR2 ANQGSEA. Trimming cost V 0 bases and J 11 bases, with 11 bases left between them. The CDR3 has 12 residues. CDR3: CSVEDLGGSQHF. The CDR3 DNA follows: TGCAGCGTTGAAGATCTGGGGGGGTCCCAGCATTTT.

This clone showed up just a few times. This rearrangement joins TRBV7-2 to TRBJ2-5; the D gene is possibly TRBD1 (5 bases). The CDR3 runs 16 residues. The V gene's germline CDR1 is SGHTA and CDR2 FQGNSA. V lost 1 base and J lost 5, with 17 bases in between. DNA for the CDR3: TGTGCCAGCAGCTTAGTAGTCAGTCAGGGCGGCGAGACCCAGTACTTC. It codes for CASSLVVSQGGETQYF.

The rearrangement joins TRBV5-4 to TRBJ2-1, with TRBD2 matching 9 bases. The length of the CDR3 is 14 residues. J gave up 4 bases and V 4 bases, and 3 bases lay outside the gene matches. In germline, CDR1 is SGHNT, CDR2 YYREEE (reference sequence). The CDR3 protein is CASSLAGTYNEQFF. In nucleotides, the CDR3 is TGTGCCAGCAGCCTAGCGGGGACTTACAATGAGCAGTTCTTC.

The chain carries TRBV5-1 and TRBJ1-1; D unresolved. The CDR3 length is 15 residues. Deletions cut 2 bases from V and 1 base from J, with 12 bases between. Per germline, CDR1 SGHRS and CDR2 YFSETQ. CDR3 amino acids: CASSLIDPENTEAFF. CDR3 nucleotide sequence: TGCGCCAGCAGCTTAATTGACCCCGAGAACACTGAAGCTTTCTTT.

This clone was detected once. The chain has TRBV7-9 and TRBJ2-7, with TRBD1 matching 10 bases. CDR1 is SEHNR and CDR2 is FQNEAQ in the germline V gene (reference sequence). V dropped 10 bases and J dropped 3; count of bases not matched to a gene: 12. The CDR3 consists of 15 residues. CDR3 nucleotides: TGTGCCACCGAAGACCGGGACAGGGGTGGCTACGAGCAGTACTTC. It translates to CATEDRDRGGYEQYF.

The gene calls are TRBV5-1 and TRBJ1-2; a possible D gene is TRBD1 (5 bases). Germline V gene data show CDR1 as SGHRS and CDR2 as YFSETQ. CDR3 length: 15 amino acids. V was shortened by 2 bases and J by 6 bases, with 17 bases between the two germline ends. The CDR3 DNA follows: TGCGCCAGCAGCTTACCCGGGACCGGGCCCGATGGCTACACCTTC. Protein: CASSLPGTGPDGYTF.

J is TRBJ1-2 and V is TRBV6-5; 7 bases align to TRBD1. Germline V CDR1 and CDR2: MNHEY, SVGAGI. This CDR3 is 14 amino acids long. Trimming at V came to 6 bases and at J to 0 bases, leaving 4 bases not matched to a gene. The CDR3 sequence is CASRLGGTNYGYTF. CDR3 nucleotides: TGTGCCAGCAGGCTAGGGGGCACTAACTATGGCTACACCTTC.

This clone has a handful of counts. V and J are TRBV5-1 and TRBJ2-1, with D possibly TRBD1 on 6 matching bases. CDR1 and CDR2 (germline): SGHRS, YFSETQ. Trimming removed 5 bases from V and 0 bases from J, with 15 bases in between. There are 16 residues in the CDR3. The CDR3 bases are TGCGCCAGCAGTGACGAAACAGGGATCTCCTACAATGAGCAGTTCTTC. Translated: CASSDETGISYNEQFF.